This TCR beta chain was observed in a study of cytomegalovirus exposure and HLA in healthy donors. PCR amplification relied on 60 Vbeta primers (plus 13 Jbeta primers). Sequencing used immunoSEQ multiplex PCR; TCRdb keeps in-frame clones, though not all of them. The table has about 150,000 clones, around 82% seen once. As concerns this clone: Its antigen is undetermined.

As for the donors, each was a healthy bone marrow donor. V was trimmed by 3 bases and J by 10 bases, leaving 18 bases between them. The CDR3 has 14 residues. Germline CDR1 reads MNHEY; CDR2 reads SMNVEV (reference sequence). Study outcomes and limitations: Three of the chains that were CMV-associated were confirmed in vitro to be specific for CMV antigens. The study designated some 180 TCR beta chains cytomegalovirus-associated. Sequencing had likely introduced a cluster of highly shared sequence variants as an artifact.

The material sequenced was PBMCs. The receptor comes from a woman in her fifties or sixties in good health and CMV-seropositive. V usage is TRBV27 and J usage is TRBJ1-2, with a tentative D call TRBD1 (6 bases). Here the CDR3 reads CASSLGAGFGLYTF. CDR3 DNA: TGTGCCAGCAGTTTGGGGGCAGGGTTCGGGCTCTACACCTTC.